The next 30 T cell receptor beta chains were all read from a single sample in a study of shared T cell receptors in the human thymus. Here immunoSEQ multiplex PCR was the method, and the copy in TCRdb shows in-frame clones only, minus some. The profile shows almost 550,000 clones, around 82% of them singletons. In addition, the sample was reused for a study of human thymus T cells.

Sample: thymocytes. Source of these receptors: a boy younger than two with a congenital heart defect.

This chain joins TRBV9 and TRBJ2-2, with TRBD2 matching 9 bases. CDR3 length: 16 amino acids. J was trimmed by 0 bases and V by 4 bases; bases with no gene match: 4. CDR1 and CDR2 (germline): SGDLS, YYNGEE. CDR3 residues: CASSTRLAANTGELFF. CDR3 coding DNA: TGTGCCAGCAGCACCAGACTAGCGGCGAACACCGGGGAGCTGTTTTTT.

The genes are TRBV21-1 and TRBJ1-5; TRBD1 is taken as the D call from the table, unchecked against the DNA. TRBV21-1 is assigned pseudogene status. The CDR3 totals 14 residues. The CDR3 loop reads CASSRQGAGQPQHF. CDR3 nucleotides: TGTGCCAGCAGCCGACAGGGGGCCGGTCAGCCCCAGCATTTT.

The chain combines TRBV6-5 with TRBJ2-7; D gene uncertain. This CDR3 region has 13 residues. The germline V and J ends were trimmed by 7 bases and 5 bases, with 15 bases remaining between them. Germline V CDR1 and CDR2: MNHEY, SVGAGI. The CDR3 loop reads CASTSVLGHEQYF. DNA of the CDR3: TGTGCCAGCACCTCGGTCTTGGGCCACGAGCAGTACTTC.

The chain joins TRBV7-9 to TRBJ1-2; maybe TRBD1 (6 bases). Germline loops: CDR1 SEHNR, CDR2 FQNEAQ (reference sequence). The CDR3 spans 13 residues. The ends were cut back, 5 bases at V and 1 base at J, with 8 bases in the middle. The CDR3 spells CASSRTDNYGYTF. The DNA of the CDR3 is TGTGCCAGCAGCCGGACAGATAACTATGGCTACACCTTC.

In this sample, this clone turned up a few times. V gene TRBV4-2 combines with J gene TRBJ2-7; the match to TRBD2 covers 7 bases. This CDR3 region has 16 residues. Germline lookup yields CDR1 LGHNA and CDR2 YNFKEQ. The J segment lost 1 base and the V segment lost 2 bases, leaving 8 bases of the junction unmatched. The CDR3 is CASSQREDGSSYEQYF. The CDR3 nucleotides are TGTGCCAGCAGCCAACGGGAGGACGGGTCTTCCTACGAGCAGTACTTC.

The chain employs TRBV2 and TRBJ1-2, with 9 bases that match TRBD1. The CDR3 runs 13 residues. The J segment lost 5 bases and the V segment lost 5 bases, leaving 3 bases of the junction unmatched. Germline V lookup: CDR1 SNHLY, CDR2 FYNNEI. The CDR3 reads CASSTGTGYGYTF. The CDR3 nucleotides read TGTGCCAGCAGTACTGGGACAGGGTATGGCTACACCTTC.

The chain joins TRBV27 to TRBJ2-1, with 8 nucleotides matching TRBD2. CDR3 length: 19 residues. Germline CDR1 and CDR2: MNHEY and SMNVEV (reference sequence). The junction had 16 bases not matched to a gene; V was cut back by 1 base and J by 5 bases. CDR3 nucleotide sequence: TGTGCCAGCAGTTTATATAAACCCCCACTAGCGGAGCCTAACAATGAGCAGTTCTTC. Translated, it gives CASSLYKPPLAEPNNEQFF.

The gene calls are TRBV5-4 and TRBJ2-1; TRBD2 aligns across 11 bases. CDR3 length equals 17 residues. CDR1 SGHNT and CDR2 YYREEE come from the germline V gene (reference sequence). V lost 2 bases and J lost 8; bases outside the gene matches: 12. The CDR3 reads CASSFRAGTSGEDEQFF. The CDR3 DNA sequence: TGTGCCAGCAGCTTCAGAGCCGGGACTAGCGGAGAGGATGAGCAGTTCTTC.

V usage is TRBV27 and J usage is TRBJ2-2, with 11 bases identical to TRBD2. This CDR3 is built from 18 residues. The germline gives CDR1 MNHEY, CDR2 SMNVEV (reference sequence). Trimming took 7 bases from V and 3 from J; bases not matched to a gene: 13. CDR3 protein: CASKLTGLAAPDTGELFF. The CDR3 nucleotides read TGTGCCAGCAAGTTAACGGGACTAGCGGCCCCCGACACCGGGGAGCTGTTTTTT.

J is TRBJ1-3 and V is TRBV19; 8 positions agree with TRBD1. Germline V CDR1 and CDR2: LNHDA, SQIVND (reference sequence). This CDR3 contains 15 residues. Trimming at V came to 7 bases and at J to 3 bases, leaving 8 bases not matched to a gene. CDR3 coding DNA: TGTGCCAGTATATTGGGGACAGGCCATGGAAACACCATATATTTT. Translating it yields CASILGTGHGNTIYF.

The rearrangement joins TRBV5-4 to TRBJ1-2; 9 bases line up with TRBD1. V trimming: 4 bases; J trimming: 4 bases; junction bases outside the gene matches: 11. Per the germline V gene, CDR1 is SGHNT and CDR2 is YYREEE (reference sequence). This CDR3 comprises 16 residues. The CDR3 nucleotides are TGTGCCAGCAGCACCCTACAGGGGGCGAGCGCCTATGGCTACACCTTC. Translation gives CASSTLQGASAYGYTF.

J is TRBJ2-7 and V is TRBV5-5; 11 bases map to TRBD2. V shed 2 bases and J 7 bases; nucleotides not matched to a gene: 11. From germline, CDR1 is SGHKS and CDR2 YYEKEE (reference sequence). CDR3 length equals 16 residues. The CDR3 nucleotides read TGTGCCAGCAGCTTAAAACTAGCGGGAGTTTTTAGAGAGCAGTACTTC. Translated, it gives CASSLKLAGVFREQYF.

The chain joins TRBV25-1 to TRBJ2-7; D remains ambiguous. Germline loops: CDR1 MGHDK, CDR2 SYGVNS. This CDR3 region has 13 residues. V was trimmed by 1 base and J by 0 bases, leaving 4 bases between them. The CDR3 DNA follows: TGTGCCAGCAGTGAATCCCTCTCCTACGAGCAGTACTTC. This sequence encodes CASSESLSYEQYF.

The V gene is TRBV7-9, the J gene TRBJ2-3, with D possibly TRBD1 on 6 matching bases. The CDR3 is 17 amino acids. CDR1 SEHNR and CDR2 FQNEAQ come from the germline V gene (reference sequence). V dropped 6 bases and J dropped 2 bases, with 21 bases sitting between them. CDR3 in amino acids: CASSQPPQGHYTDTQYF. CDR3 coding DNA: TGTGCCAGCAGTCAACCGCCCCAGGGGCATTACACAGATACGCAGTATTTT.

This clone has only one observation. The rearrangement joins TRBV5-1 to TRBJ2-3; D is possibly TRBD2 (6 bases). CDR1 and CDR2 from the germline V gene are SGHRS and YFSETQ. V gave up 5 bases and J gave up 3 bases, with 16 bases separating them. The CDR3 is 15 residues long. The CDR3 region has the DNA TGCGCCAGCAGATCGACTAGTGGGGGTACAGATACGCAGTATTTT. Translating it yields CASRSTSGGTDTQYF. Filled out from reference TRBV5-1 and TRBJ2-3, the complete variable domain reads KAGVTQTPRYLIKTRGQQVTLSCSPISGHRSVSWYQQTPGQGLQFLFEYFSETQRNKGNFPGRFSGRQFSNSRSEMNVSTLELGDSALYLCASRSTSGGTDTQYFGPGTRLTVL.

This clone was seen a few times. The chain is built from TRBV28 and TRBJ2-3; 7 bases align to TRBD2. The CDR3 covers 16 residues. Germline-derived CDR1 and CDR2 are MDHEN and SYDVKM. The V segment lost 5 bases and the J segment 2 bases; nucleotides outside the gene matches: 10. CDR3 nucleotides: TGTGCCAGCAGTCCCCCAGGAGCGGGGCCCACAGATACGCAGTATTTT. Encoded protein: CASSPPGAGPTDTQYF. Full variable domain (outside the CDR3, taken from reference TRBV28 and TRBJ2-3): DVKVTQSSRYLVKRTGEKVFLECVQDMDHENMFWYRQDPGLGLRLIYFSYDVKMKEKGDIPEGYSVSREKKERFSLILESASTNQTSMYLCASSPPGAGPTDTQYFGPGTRLTVL.

CDR3 region: CASSSLLQGSNYGYTF. The CDR3 DNA is TGTGCCAGCAGCTCTCTATTACAGGGTTCTAACTATGGCTACACCTTC. The chain employs TRBV7-2 and TRBJ1-2, with D possibly being TRBD1 (6 bases). Germline loops: CDR1 SGHTA, CDR2 FQGNSA. The V end was cut by 4 bases, the J end by 0 bases, with 15 bases between. The CDR3 consists of 16 residues.

The chain employs TRBV27 and TRBJ1-5; D is possibly TRBD1 (6 bases). V shed 6 bases and J shed 4 bases, with 19 bases lying between them. CDR1 MNHEY and CDR2 SMNVEV come from the germline V gene (reference sequence). This CDR3 region has 16 residues. The CDR3 DNA sequence: TGTGCCAGCAGCCTCCGGGGGGCGCCGGAAAATCAGCCCCAGCATTTT. It codes for CASSLRGAPENQPQHF.

Written as DNA, the CDR3 is TGTGCCAGCAGCCCTACCGGGACAGGGGAGGGTGGCTACACCTTC. It translates to CASSPTGTGEGGYTF. The chain uses TRBV14 and TRBJ1-2; the match to TRBD1 covers 10 bases. The trim removed 4 bases at V and 7 bases at J, leaving 9 bases unmatched. CDR3 size: 15 residues. The germline V gene encodes CDR1 SGHDN and CDR2 FVKESK.

This rearrangement joins TRBV7-3 to TRBJ2-1; 10 nucleotides align to TRBD2. The CDR3 runs 15 residues. Trimming took 1 base from V and 8 from J; bases not matched to a gene: 5. Germline V gene data show CDR1 as SGHTA and CDR2 as FQGTGA. In DNA, the CDR3 is TGTGCCAGCAGCTTAAGACTAGCGGGCCGGCATGAGCAGTTCTTC. Protein: CASSLRLAGRHEQFF. The variable domain in full, completed from reference TRBV7-3 and TRBJ2-1, reads GAGVSQTPSNKVTEKGKYVELRCDPISGHTALYWYRQSLGQGPEFLIYFQGTGAADDSGLPNDRFFAVRPEGSVSTLKIQRTERGDSAVYLCASSLRLAGRHEQFFGPGTRLTVL.

The chain recombines TRBV19 with TRBJ2-5; TRBD1 aligns across 7 bases. Trimming at V came to 10 bases and at J to 5 bases, leaving 10 bases not matched to a gene. The CDR3 contains 13 residues. Germline V gene lookup returns CDR1 LNHDA and CDR2 SQIVND (reference sequence). The CDR3 spells CATTGQLGETQYF. DNA of the CDR3: TGTGCCACTACGGGACAGTTGGGGGAGACCCAGTACTTC.

The chain uses TRBV27 and TRBJ1-2; 7 bases fit TRBD1. The CDR3 has 16 amino acids. Germline assignment: CDR1 MNHEY and CDR2 SMNVEV (reference sequence). J was trimmed by 6 bases and V by 4 bases; bases with no gene match: 14. CDR3 sequence: CASSSRQGGCKDGYTF. The CDR3 coding sequence is TGTGCCAGCAGTTCCCGACAGGGTGGCTGTAAGGATGGCTACACCTTC.

This clone came up a few times. V usage is TRBV6-5 and J usage is TRBJ2-3, with D perhaps matching TRBD2 (5 bases). The CDR3 is made up of 14 amino acids. From germline, CDR1 is MNHEY and CDR2 SVGAGI. V was shortened by 4 bases and J by 2 bases, with 10 bases between the two germline ends. The CDR3 nucleotides read TGTGCCAGCAGTTCACGGGATCTCACAGATACGCAGTATTTT. Its protein is CASSSRDLTDTQYF.

The chain couples TRBV25-1 to TRBJ1-2; 10 nucleotides match TRBD1. Germline lookup yields CDR1 MGHDK and CDR2 SYGVNS. V lost 5 bases, J lost 6 bases, and 12 bases stayed unmatched. The CDR3 runs 16 residues. CDR3 loop: CASSLQTGGGFNGYTF. The CDR3 DNA sequence: TGTGCCAGCAGTCTCCAGACAGGGGGCGGGTTTAATGGCTACACCTTC.

This clone occurred once. The rearrangement joins TRBV12-5 to TRBJ1-1, with 8 bases identical to TRBD1. The J segment lost 1 base and the V segment lost 5 bases, leaving 6 bases of the junction unmatched. There are 15 residues in the CDR3. The V gene's germline CDR1 is LGHNT and CDR2 FRNRAP. The CDR3 sequence is CASGPRTGPNTEAFF. CDR3 nucleotide sequence: TGTGCTAGTGGTCCCCGGACAGGGCCGAACACTGAAGCTTTCTTT.

The chain has TRBV4-1 and TRBJ1-5; perhaps TRBD1 as D (5 bases). Germline V CDR1 and CDR2: MGHRA, YSYEKL. The CDR3 loop spans 17 amino acids. The V and J ends lost 4 bases and 1 base respectively, with 17 bases between them. In nucleotides, the CDR3 is TGCGCCAGCAGCCCTTCGTACGGACCAGGGAGCAATCAGCCCCAGCATTTT. Translation: CASSPSYGPGSNQPQHF.

J is TRBJ2-4 and V is TRBV6-5, with TRBD1 matching 9 bases. Losses at the gene ends were 6 bases for V and 8 bases for J; bases not matched to a gene: 11. CDR3 size: 15 residues. Germline-derived CDR1 and CDR2 are MNHEY and SVGAGI. CDR3 nucleotide sequence: TGTGCCAGCAGGGGGGCGGGACAGGGTGTGCACATTCAGTACTTC. Residues: CASRGAGQGVHIQYF.

This clone was seen a single time. CDR3 DNA sequence: TGTGCCAGCAGTTGTACCCAGGGGGTTGGGGATACGCAGTATTTT. Translating gives CASSCTQGVGDTQYF. V is TRBV27 and J is TRBJ2-3; TRBD1 aligns across 7 bases. V shed 4 bases and J 6 bases; nucleotides not matched to a gene: 10. The CDR3 extends over 15 amino acids. Germline V gene data show CDR1 as MNHEY and CDR2 as SMNVEV (reference sequence).

The chain has TRBV5-3 and TRBJ2-7; 8 nucleotides align to TRBD2. TRBV5-3 is an ORF for which the function is uncertain. This CDR3 contains 12 residues. The CDR3 spells CVSELAVHEQYF. Here the CDR3 DNA reads TGTGTTTCGGAACTAGCGGTCCACGAGCAGTACTTC.

This clone turned up a few times. This chain uses TRBV12-5 with TRBJ1-2; 8 nucleotides line up with TRBD1. The CDR3 length is 16 residues. The J segment lost 7 bases and the V segment lost 6 bases, leaving 16 bases of the junction unmatched. CDR1 and CDR2 from the germline V gene are LGHNT and FRNRAP. The CDR3 bases are TGTGCTAGTGGGGTTGACCTCGGACAGGGACGGCTTGGCTACACCTTC. It translates to CASGVDLGQGRLGYTF.